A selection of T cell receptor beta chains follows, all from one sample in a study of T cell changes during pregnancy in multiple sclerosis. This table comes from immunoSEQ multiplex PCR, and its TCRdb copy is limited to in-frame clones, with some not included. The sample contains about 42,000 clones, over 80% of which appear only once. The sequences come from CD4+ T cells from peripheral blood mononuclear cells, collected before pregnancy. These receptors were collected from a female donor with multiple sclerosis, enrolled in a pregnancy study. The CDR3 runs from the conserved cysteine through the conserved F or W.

cdr3_aa: CASSDYNEQFF
j_call: TRBJ2-1
v_call: TRBV25-1

cdr3_aa: CAGRGGLTEKLFF
j_call: TRBJ1-4
v_call: TRBV6-1

cdr3_aa: CASSMGRGFTYEQYF
j_call: TRBJ2-7
v_call: TRBV19

cdr3_aa: CASTGQETQYF
j_call: TRBJ2-5
v_call: TRBV5-1

cdr3_aa: CASSLPGTETQYF
j_call: TRBJ2-5
v_call: TRBV5-4

cdr3_aa: CASSLAPGTAYEQYF
j_call: TRBJ2-7
v_call: TRBV7-3

cdr3_aa: CTSARGQGYYGYTF
j_call: TRBJ1-2
v_call: TRBV6-6

cdr3_aa: CASSSLSNTEAFF
j_call: TRBJ1-1
v_call: TRBV18

cdr3_aa: CATIDEQYF
j_call: TRBJ2-7
v_call: TRBV4-3

cdr3_aa: CSVDETGGAFSAKNIQYF
j_call: TRBJ2-4
v_call: TRBV29-1